This T cell receptor (beta chain) is from a study of patients and donors after allogeneic stem cell transplantation. One entry per CDR3 protein results from TCRdb running MiXCR on the RT-PCR reads. The sample consists of 410,000 or so distinct CDR3 sequences, roughly 17% of them appearing once. The CDR3 consists of 18 residues. Germline CDR1 is SGHDN and CDR2 is FVKESK. Deletions cut 5 bases from V and 0 bases from J, with 17 bases between. Sequenced: blood, either unsorted or a sorted T cell fraction (not recorded which). This clonotype was sampled from a human donor who was either an allogeneic HSCT recipient or a stem cell or donor lymphocyte infusion donor (not recorded which). It is not recorded whose cells these are; they may come from a transplant donor. The chain links TRBV14 to TRBJ2-6; a possible D gene is TRBD1 (6 bases). The CDR3 DNA follows: TGTGCCAGCAGCATCACAGGGTGGATCAACTCTGGGGCCAACGTCCTGACTTTC. It translates to CASSITGWINSGANVLTF. Supplemented by reference TRBV14 and TRBJ2-6, the full variable domain reads EAGVTQFPSHSVIEKGQTVTLRCDPISGHDNLYWYRRVMGKEIKFLLHFVKESKQDESGMPNNRFLAERTGGTYSTLKVQPAELEDSGVYFCASSITGWINSGANVLTFGAGSRLTVL.